This T cell receptor beta chain was sequenced during a study of T cells in localized non-small cell lung cancer. In the case of this clone: Its antigen is currently unknown.

The study, taken as a whole, reports: Investigators sequenced only a single tumor region, leaving heterogeneity possible.

With 1 base removed from V and 4 bases from J, the gap between germline ends came to 11 bases. The CDR3 totals 15 residues. Germline CDR1 MNHEY, CDR2 SMNVEV (reference sequence). Method: immunoSEQ multiplex PCR; TCRdb's copy keeps in-frame clones and lacks some. The sample carries roughly 58,000 clones, roughly 81% recorded once. This clonotype originated in a man between 35 and 75 years old with stage II lung adenocarcinoma. V is TRBV27 and J is TRBJ1-5; perhaps TRBD1 as D (6 bases). Sample: PBMCs, taken before any cancer treatment. CDR3 amino acids: CASSLLGGANQPQHF. CDR3 nucleotide sequence: TGTGCCAGCAGTTTATTGGGGGGCGCAAATCAGCCCCAGCATTTT.